This T cell receptor beta chain was retrieved from a study of blood T cell repertoires in COVID-19 (dated by TCRdb to 2018 to 2021). Regarding the research as a whole: The collaborator samples originated in the United States, Italy and Spain and spanned the acute and convalescent phases of COVID-19. Sample metadata almost always included a de-identified subject ID, COVID-19 status, age in years and sex. The samples were drawn from the first 160 participants of the ongoing ImmuneRACE study and from 950 to 1,500 subjects provided by 6 global collaborators. Subjects who had been exposed to COVID-19, were actively infected with it, or had recovered from it provided the deeply sampled blood TCRbeta repertoires that made up the dataset. Where available, HLA class I and class II types were obtained from metadata supplied by the sample provider rather than from assay-based typing. The prospective study material was composed of cDNA or gDNA derived from T cells, B-cell-depleted T cells, or PBMCs. A freely available public database, intended as a resource for researchers studying the immune response to SARS-CoV-2, is where the repertoires were released.

TCRbeta CDR3 regions were amplified from genomic DNA using the immunoSEQ Assay, a bias-controlled multiplex PCR. Per the authors' processing: The number of nucleated cells in each sample was estimated from the amplification of reference gene primers within the assay. To quantify the absolute abundance of each unique TCRbeta CDR3 rearrangement, sequence reads were collapsed and filtered. For each sample, productive Simpson clonality was calculated as the square root of Simpson's diversity index over productive rearrangements. TCRdb stores this immuneACCESS table with in-frame sequences only. Part of the clones is absent; in the studies checked, under half of the shortfall reflects unresolved V genes, and no reason is known for the rest. That table gives V, J and clone size, and the DNA gave D and trimming. Within this sample are 130,000 to 150,000 clones, with roughly 76% of them counted one time only. The ten largest clones capture about an eighth of the sample.

Overall study results and their limits: How much clinical and demographic metadata was included differed by source and by participant, and the metadata was provided uncurated.

The collaborating institutions used their own protocols to collect whole blood in K2EDTA tubes. For TCRbeta analysis, collaborator samples were shipped as frozen whole blood, as isolated PBMCs, or as DNA extracted from either sample type. V gives up 5 bases and J gives up 5 bases, and the segment between their germline ends measures 9 bases. The CDR3 holds 12 amino acids from the cysteine to the phenylalanine. This entry keeps only the CDR3 DNA: 36 bases, framed from base 1. The table lists this clone with a count of one. Which antigen it targets is not known. Within one base of it there is no much larger clone, and no base qualities were kept.

Sequencing was carried out using peripheral blood. The TCR comes from a man older than 75 with acute or convalescent COVID-19. The sequence joins TRBV12-3 or TRBV12-4 to TRBJ2-5; the D gene identity is not certain. The CDR3 protein is CASSARMETQYF. The nucleotide sequence reads TGTGCCAGCAGTGCTAGAATGGAGACCCAGTACTTC.